The rows below give T cell receptor beta chains drawn from one sample of a study of T cells in severe cutaneous drug reactions. Using the multiplex PCR reads, TCRdb records one entry per CDR3 protein without DNA. The listing contains approximately 7,600 distinct CDR3 sequences. The sample taken for sequencing was cells from a skin blister. The receptor source for this set is a human donor with a severe cutaneous adverse drug reaction. CDR3s include the opening cysteine and the closing phenylalanine or tryptophan. Expanded clones get a size class; other rows say once, few or many, or leave the size out.

V gene	clone size	J gene	CDR3 protein
TRBV20-1	NA	TRBJ2-3	CSASKQDDPRDTQYF
TRBV5-6	NA	TRBJ1-5	CASSLKGTGGNQPQHF
TRBV15	NA	TRBJ2-1	CATSRSGLRGSYNEQFF
TRBV14	NA	TRBJ2-1	CASSHRYNEQFF
TRBV5-4	NA	TRBJ2-1	CASSLVPGNTYNEQFF
TRBV12-3/TRBV12-4	medium-sized	TRBJ2-7	CASSPGYEQYF
TRBV12-3/TRBV12-4	NA	TRBJ2-5	CASIGTPAETQYF
TRBV10-2	NA	TRBJ2-7	CASRADREHYEQYF
TRBV7-9	NA	TRBJ1-2	CASSLTPGIYGYTF
TRBV2	NA	TRBJ2-7	CASGGQSYEQYF
TRBV29-1	NA	TRBJ2-1	CSVQILSNEQFF
TRBV2	medium-sized	TRBJ1-5	CASSELGRANQPQHF
TRBV28	NA	TRBJ1-6	CASSSPGGGPRSPLHF
TRBV29-1	NA	TRBJ2-2	CSALSMPGELFF
TRBV6-5	medium-sized	TRBJ2-5	CASSSLTQETQYF
TRBV20-1	NA	TRBJ1-6	CSAREGRDNSPLHF
TRBV28	medium-sized	TRBJ2-7	CASSPPGQGRYEQYF
TRBV9	NA	TRBJ2-3	CASSVATTAMDTQYF